This TCR beta chain emerged from a study of STAT5B mutations in CD4+ large granular lymphocyte leukemia. Broader study findings: TRBV06-family usage was enriched in top patient clones (8/27) versus controls (2/35).

To note about this clone: Its antigen is not known. Mismatch with germline at one junction end may stem from a read error.

Control samples were healthy donors' buffy coats. This CDR3 is 16 amino acids long. Germline-derived CDR1 and CDR2 are SGHDT and YYEEEE. Measured with immunoSEQ multiplex PCR; TCRdb has only the in-frame clones, and not every one. The sample includes fewer than 45,000 clones, roughly 79% seen only once; the top ten take 3% to 4.5%. The V and J genes are TRBV5-6 and TRBJ2-6; the D is unclear. Sequenced material: CD4+ T cells from blood buffy coats. The TCR comes from a human donor in good health. CDR3 sequence: CASILPGVSGANVLTF. The CDR3 DNA reads TGTGCCAGCATCTTGCCGGGTGTTTCTGGGGCCAACGTCCTGACTTTC. Combining the CDR3 with reference TRBV5-6 and TRBJ2-6 gives the whole variable domain DAGVTQSPTHLIKTRGQQVTLRCSPKSGHDTVSWYQQALGQGPQFIFQYYEEEERQRGNFPDRFSGHQFPNYSSELNVNALLLGDSALYLCASILPGVSGANVLTFGAGSRLTVL.